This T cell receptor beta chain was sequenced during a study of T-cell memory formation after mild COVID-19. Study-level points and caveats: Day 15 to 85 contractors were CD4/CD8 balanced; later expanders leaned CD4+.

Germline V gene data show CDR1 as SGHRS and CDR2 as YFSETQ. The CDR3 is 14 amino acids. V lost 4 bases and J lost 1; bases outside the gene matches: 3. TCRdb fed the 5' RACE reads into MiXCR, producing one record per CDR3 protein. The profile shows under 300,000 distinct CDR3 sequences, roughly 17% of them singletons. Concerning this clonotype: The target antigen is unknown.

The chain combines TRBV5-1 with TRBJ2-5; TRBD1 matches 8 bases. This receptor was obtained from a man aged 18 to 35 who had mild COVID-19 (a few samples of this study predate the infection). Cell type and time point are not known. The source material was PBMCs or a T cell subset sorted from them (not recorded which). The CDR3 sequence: CASSRTGSQETQYF. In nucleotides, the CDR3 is TGCGCCAGCAGCCGGACAGGGAGCCAAGAGACCCAGTACTTC.